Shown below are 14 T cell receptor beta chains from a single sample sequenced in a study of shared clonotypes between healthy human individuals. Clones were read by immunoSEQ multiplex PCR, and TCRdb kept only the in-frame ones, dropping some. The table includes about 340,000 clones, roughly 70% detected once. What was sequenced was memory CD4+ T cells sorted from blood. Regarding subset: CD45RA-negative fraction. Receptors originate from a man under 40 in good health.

CDR3 nucleotide sequence: TGCAGCGTTGGTGGTTACGGGAACACTGAAGCTTTCTTT. Translated: CSVGGYGNTEAFF. The V call is TRBV29-1, the J call TRBJ1-1; D gene ambiguous. Between the trimmed V and J ends, which lost 4 bases and 1 base, there was a span of 10 bases. This CDR3 spans 13 amino acids. Germline V gene sequence: CDR1 SQVTM, CDR2 ANQGSEA.

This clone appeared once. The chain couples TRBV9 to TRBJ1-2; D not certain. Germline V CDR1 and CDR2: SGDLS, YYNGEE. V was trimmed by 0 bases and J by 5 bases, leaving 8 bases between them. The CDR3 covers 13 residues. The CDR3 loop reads CASSVDGIYGYTF. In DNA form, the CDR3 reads TGTGCCAGCAGCGTAGATGGCATTTATGGCTACACCTTC.

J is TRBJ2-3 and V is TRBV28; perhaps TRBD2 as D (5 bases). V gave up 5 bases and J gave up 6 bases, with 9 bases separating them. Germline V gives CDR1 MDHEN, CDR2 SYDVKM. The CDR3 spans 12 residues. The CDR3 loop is CASSRTGDTQYF. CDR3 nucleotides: TGTGCCAGCAGTCGTACGGGGGATACGCAGTATTTT. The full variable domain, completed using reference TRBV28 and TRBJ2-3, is DVKVTQSSRYLVKRTGEKVFLECVQDMDHENMFWYRQDPGLGLRLIYFSYDVKMKEKGDIPEGYSVSREKKERFSLILESASTNQTSMYLCASSRTGDTQYFGPGTRLTVL.

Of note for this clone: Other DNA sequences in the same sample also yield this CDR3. As DNA, the CDR3 is TGCAGTGCTAGAGGGGGTCCGACCCAGTACTTC. Amino acid sequence: CSARGGPTQYF. The chain is built from TRBV20-1 and TRBJ2-5; D is ambiguous. The germline V gene has CDR1 DFQATT and CDR2 SNEGSKA (reference sequence). This CDR3 is built from 11 residues. With 1 base removed from V and 7 bases from J, the gap between germline ends came to 7 bases.

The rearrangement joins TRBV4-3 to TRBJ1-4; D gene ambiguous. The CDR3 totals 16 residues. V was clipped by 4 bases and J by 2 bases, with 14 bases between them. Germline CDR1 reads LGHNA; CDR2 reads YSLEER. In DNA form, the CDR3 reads TGCGCCAGCAGCCCTGCTCATTCTTACACTAATGAAAAACTGTTTTTT. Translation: CASSPAHSYTNEKLFF.

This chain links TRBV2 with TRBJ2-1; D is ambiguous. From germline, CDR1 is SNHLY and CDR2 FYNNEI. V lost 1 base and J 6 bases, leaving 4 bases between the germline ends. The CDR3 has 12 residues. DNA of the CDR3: TGTGCCAGCAGTGAAGGGGGCAATGAGCAGTTCTTC. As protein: CASSEGGNEQFF.

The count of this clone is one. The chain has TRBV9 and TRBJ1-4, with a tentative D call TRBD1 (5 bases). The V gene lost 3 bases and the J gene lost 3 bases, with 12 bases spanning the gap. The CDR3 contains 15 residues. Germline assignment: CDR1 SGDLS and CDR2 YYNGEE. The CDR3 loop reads CASSASGWPNEKLFF. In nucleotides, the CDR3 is TGTGCCAGCAGCGCCTCAGGGTGGCCTAATGAAAAACTGTTTTTT.

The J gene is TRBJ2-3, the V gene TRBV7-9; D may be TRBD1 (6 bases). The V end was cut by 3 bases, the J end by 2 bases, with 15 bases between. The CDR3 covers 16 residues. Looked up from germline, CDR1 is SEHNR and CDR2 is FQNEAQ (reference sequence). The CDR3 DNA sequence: TGTGCCAGCAGCTTCTCGGGACACGCCGCCACAGATACGCAGTATTTT. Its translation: CASSFSGHAATDTQYF.

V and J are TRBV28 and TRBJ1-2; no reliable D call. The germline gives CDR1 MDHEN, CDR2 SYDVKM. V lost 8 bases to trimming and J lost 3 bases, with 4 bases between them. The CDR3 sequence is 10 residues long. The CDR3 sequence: CASLHYGYTF. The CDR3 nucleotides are TGTGCCAGCCTTCACTATGGCTACACCTTC.

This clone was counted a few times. The CDR3 loop reads CATSREKGTGAHEQYF. In nucleotides, the CDR3 is TGTGCCACCAGCAGGGAAAAGGGGACAGGGGCACACGAGCAGTACTTC. The chain employs TRBV15 and TRBJ2-7; TRBD1 matches at 10 bases. The CDR3 is made up of 16 amino acids. V lost 3 bases and J lost 5; bases outside the gene matches: 10. Germline CDR1 is LNHNV and CDR2 is YYDKDF (reference sequence). Looking up the rest from reference TRBV15 and TRBJ2-7 gives the full variable domain: DAMVIQNPRYQVTQFGKPVTLSCSQTLNHNVMYWYQQKSSQAPKLLFHYYDKDFNNEADTPDNFQSRRPNTSFCFLDIRSPGLGDTAMYLCATSREKGTGAHEQYFGPGTRLTVT.

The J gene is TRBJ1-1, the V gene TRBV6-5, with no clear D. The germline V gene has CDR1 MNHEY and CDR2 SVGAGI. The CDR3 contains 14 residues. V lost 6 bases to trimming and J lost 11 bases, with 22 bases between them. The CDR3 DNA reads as TGTGCCAGCAGCCCCGAACCAGATATGAAGAGGGCTTTCTTT. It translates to CASSPEPDMKRAFF.

The CDR3 loop reads CASSSITESNEKLFF. Here the CDR3 DNA reads TGTGCCAGCAGCTCGATAACAGAGAGCAATGAAAAACTGTTTTTT. V is TRBV7-9 and J is TRBJ1-4, with D hard to call. This CDR3 comprises 15 residues. Germline CDR1 and CDR2: SEHNR and FQNEAQ (reference sequence). V lost 4 bases, J lost 5 bases, and 14 bases lay in between.

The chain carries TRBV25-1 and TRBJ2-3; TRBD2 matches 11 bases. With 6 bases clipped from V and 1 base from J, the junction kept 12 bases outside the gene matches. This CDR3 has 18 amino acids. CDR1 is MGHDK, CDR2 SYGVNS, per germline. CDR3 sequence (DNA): TGTGCCAGCAGGGGGGTAGCGGGAGGGAGACCCCGCACAGATACGCAGTATTTT. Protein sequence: CASRGVAGGRPRTDTQYF.

The CDR3 is CASSLAGTGGSIHGYTF. The CDR3 DNA follows: TGTGCCAGCAGCTTAGCCGGGACAGGGGGCTCGATTCATGGCTACACCTTC. This chain joins TRBV5-4 and TRBJ1-2; 12 bases line up with TRBD1. Losses at the gene ends were 2 bases for V and 6 bases for J; bases not matched to a gene: 11. CDR3 length: 17 amino acids. Germline loops: CDR1 SGHNT, CDR2 YYREEE (reference sequence).